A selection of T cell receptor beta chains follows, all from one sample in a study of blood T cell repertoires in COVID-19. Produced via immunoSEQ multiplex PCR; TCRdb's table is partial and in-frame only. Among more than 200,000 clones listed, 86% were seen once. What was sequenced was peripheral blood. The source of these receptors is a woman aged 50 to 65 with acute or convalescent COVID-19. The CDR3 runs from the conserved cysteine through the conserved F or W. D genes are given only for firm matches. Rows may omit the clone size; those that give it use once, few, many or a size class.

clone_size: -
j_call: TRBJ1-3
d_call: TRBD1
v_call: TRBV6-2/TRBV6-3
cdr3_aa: CASSYGEGGINTIYF
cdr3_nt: TGTGCCAGCAGTTACGGAGAAGGGGGCATTAACACCATATATTTT

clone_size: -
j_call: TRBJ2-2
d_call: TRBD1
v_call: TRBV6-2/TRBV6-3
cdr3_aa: CASSKRDRGGTGELFF
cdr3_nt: TGTGCCAGCAGCAAACGGGACAGGGGGGGCACCGGGGAGCTGTTTTTT

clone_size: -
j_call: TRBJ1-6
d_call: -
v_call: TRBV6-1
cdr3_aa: CASSEGGDNSPLHF
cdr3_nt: TGTGCCAGCAGTGAAGGGGGCGATAATTCACCCCTCCACTTT

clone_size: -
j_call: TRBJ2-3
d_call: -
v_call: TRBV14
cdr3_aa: CASSHHTRGAFDTQYF
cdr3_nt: TGTGCCAGCAGCCACCACACACGGGGGGCTTTTGATACGCAGTATTTT

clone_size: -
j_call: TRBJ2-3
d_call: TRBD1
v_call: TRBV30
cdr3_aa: CAWTLGQGTDTQYF
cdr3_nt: TGTGCCTGGACCCTAGGACAGGGCACAGATACGCAGTATTTT

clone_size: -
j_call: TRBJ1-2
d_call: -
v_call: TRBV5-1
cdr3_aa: CASSLGSYGYTF
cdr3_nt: TGCGCCAGCAGCTTGGGTAGCTATGGCTACACCTTC

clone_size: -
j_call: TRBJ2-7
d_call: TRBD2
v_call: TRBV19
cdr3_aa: CASSMGGTDYEQYF
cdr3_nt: TGTGCCAGTAGTATGGGGGGGACGGACTACGAGCAGTACTTC

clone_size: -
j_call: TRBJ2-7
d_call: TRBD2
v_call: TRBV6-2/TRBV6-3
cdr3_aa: CASSYAGLAVQYF
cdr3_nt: TGTGCCAGCAGTTACGCGGGACTAGCCGTGCAGTACTTC

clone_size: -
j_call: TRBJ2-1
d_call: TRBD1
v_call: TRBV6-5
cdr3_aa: CATLRDRGRDEQFF
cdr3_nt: TGTGCCACCCTAAGGGACAGGGGGCGAGATGAGCAGTTCTTC

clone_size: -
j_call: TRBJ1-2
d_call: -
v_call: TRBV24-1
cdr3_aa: CATSDPHGSNYGYTF
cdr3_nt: TGTGCCACCAGTGACCCGCACGGGTCTAACTATGGCTACACCTTC

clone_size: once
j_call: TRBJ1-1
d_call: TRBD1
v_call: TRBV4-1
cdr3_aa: CASSQPGQQFSLTEAFF
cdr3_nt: TGCGCCAGCAGCCAACCGGGACAGCAATTTTCCCTCACTGAAGCTTTCTTT

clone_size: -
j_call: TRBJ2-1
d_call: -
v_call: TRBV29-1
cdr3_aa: CSVVPFSYNEQFF
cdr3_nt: TGCAGCGTTGTCCCCTTCTCCTACAATGAGCAGTTCTTC

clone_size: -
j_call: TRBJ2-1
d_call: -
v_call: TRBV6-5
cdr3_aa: CASSYTGSSYNEQFF
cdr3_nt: TGTGCCAGCAGTTATACAGGGAGCTCCTACAATGAGCAGTTCTTC

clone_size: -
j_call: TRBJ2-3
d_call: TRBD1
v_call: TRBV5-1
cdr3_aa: CASSLGQGADTQYF
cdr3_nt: TGCGCCAGCAGCTTGGGCCAGGGGGCAGATACGCAGTATTTT

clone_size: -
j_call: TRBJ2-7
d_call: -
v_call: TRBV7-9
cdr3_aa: CASSPGTLFYEQYF
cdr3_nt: TGTGCCAGCAGCCCCGGGACACTCTTTTACGAGCAGTACTTC

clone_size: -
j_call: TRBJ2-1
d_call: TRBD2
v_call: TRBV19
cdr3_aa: CASATAGVHEQFF
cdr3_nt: TGTGCCAGTGCAACAGCGGGAGTGCATGAGCAGTTCTTC

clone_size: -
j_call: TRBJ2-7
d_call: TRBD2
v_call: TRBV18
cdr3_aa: CASSATSGNSYEQYF
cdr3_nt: TGTGCCAGCTCGGCTACTAGCGGGAACTCCTACGAGCAGTACTTC

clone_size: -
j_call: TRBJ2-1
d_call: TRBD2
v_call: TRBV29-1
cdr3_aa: CSVSTSGAYNEQFF
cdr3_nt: TGCAGCGTCTCTACTAGCGGGGCCTACAATGAGCAGTTCTTC

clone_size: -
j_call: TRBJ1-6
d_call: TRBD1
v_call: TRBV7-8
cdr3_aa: CASSLALDRGRSYNSPLHF
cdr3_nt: TGTGCCAGCAGCTTAGCCCTAGACAGGGGGCGATCCTATAATTCACCCCTCCACTTT

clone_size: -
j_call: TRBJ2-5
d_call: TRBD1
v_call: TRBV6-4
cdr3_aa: CASSDSTGGQETQYF
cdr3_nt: TGTGCCAGCAGTGACTCGACAGGGGGCCAAGAGACCCAGTACTTC

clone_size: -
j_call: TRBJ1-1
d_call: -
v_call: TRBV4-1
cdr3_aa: CASSQDQGWTEAFF
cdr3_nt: TGCGCCAGCAGCCAAGATCAGGGGTGGACTGAAGCTTTCTTT

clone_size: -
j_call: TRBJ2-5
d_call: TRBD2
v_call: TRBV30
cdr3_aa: CAWISTALAGGPQYF
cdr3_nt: TGTGCCTGGATCAGTACTGCACTAGCGGGGGGCCCCCAGTACTTC

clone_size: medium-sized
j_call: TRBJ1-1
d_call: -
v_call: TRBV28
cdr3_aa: CASKLGGNTEAFF
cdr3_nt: TGTGCCAGCAAATTAGGGGGGAACACTGAAGCTTTCTTT

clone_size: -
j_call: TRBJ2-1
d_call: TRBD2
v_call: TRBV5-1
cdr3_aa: CASSRQGTSGRSYNEQFF
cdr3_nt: TGCGCCAGCAGCAGGCAAGGGACTAGCGGGAGATCTTACAATGAGCAGTTCTTC

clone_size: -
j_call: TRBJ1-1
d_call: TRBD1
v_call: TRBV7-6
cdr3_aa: CASSSGDRGNTEAFF
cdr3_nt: TGTGCCAGCAGCTCGGGGGACAGGGGGAACACTGAAGCTTTCTTT

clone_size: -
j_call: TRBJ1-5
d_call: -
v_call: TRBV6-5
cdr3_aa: CASSYGRGNQPQHF
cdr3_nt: TGTGCCAGCAGTTACGGGCGGGGCAATCAGCCCCAGCATTTT

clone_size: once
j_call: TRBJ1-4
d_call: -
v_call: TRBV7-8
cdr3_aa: CASSPGEARGEKLFF
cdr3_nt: TGTGCCAGCAGCCCCGGAGAGGCCCGGGGTGAAAAACTGTTTTTT

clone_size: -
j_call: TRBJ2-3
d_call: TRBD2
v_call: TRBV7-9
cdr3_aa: CASSFGSGRGDVTDTQYF
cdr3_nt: TGTGCCAGCAGCTTTGGGAGCGGGAGGGGTGATGTCACAGATACGCAGTATTTT

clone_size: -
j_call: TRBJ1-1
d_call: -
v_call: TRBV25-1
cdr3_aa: CASSDSQGWGNTEAFF
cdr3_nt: TGTGCCAGCAGTGATTCACAGGGCTGGGGAAACACTGAAGCTTTCTTT

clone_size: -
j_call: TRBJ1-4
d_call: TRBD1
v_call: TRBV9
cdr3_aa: CASSPTGGGEKLFF
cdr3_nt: TGTGCCAGCAGCCCAACAGGGGGCGGGGAAAAACTGTTTTTT

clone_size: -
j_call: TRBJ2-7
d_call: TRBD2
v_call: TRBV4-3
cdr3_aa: CASSQDFILRGGSSYEQYF
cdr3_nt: TGCGCCAGCAGCCAAGATTTCATCCTCCGTGGCGGGAGTTCCTACGAGCAGTACTTC

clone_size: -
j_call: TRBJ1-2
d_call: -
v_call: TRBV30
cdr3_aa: CALYSRGYTF
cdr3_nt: TGTGCCCTTTACTCTAGGGGCTACACCTTC

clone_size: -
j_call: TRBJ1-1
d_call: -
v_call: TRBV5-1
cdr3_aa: CASRTGIRPEAFF
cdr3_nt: TGCGCCAGTCGTACAGGAATTAGGCCTGAAGCTTTCTTT

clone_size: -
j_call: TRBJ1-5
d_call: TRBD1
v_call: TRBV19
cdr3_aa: CASSGTGNQPQHF
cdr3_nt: TGTGCTAGTAGTGGGACAGGGAATCAGCCCCAGCATTTT

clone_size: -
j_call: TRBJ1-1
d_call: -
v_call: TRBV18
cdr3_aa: CASSPNPSAEAFF
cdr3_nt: TGTGCCAGCTCACCCAACCCTAGTGCTGAAGCTTTCTTT

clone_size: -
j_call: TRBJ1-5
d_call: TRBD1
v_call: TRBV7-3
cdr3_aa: CASRKHRGRQPQHF
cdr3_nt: TGTGCCAGCAGGAAACACAGGGGGCGACAGCCCCAGCATTTT

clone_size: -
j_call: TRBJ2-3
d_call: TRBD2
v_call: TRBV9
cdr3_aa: CASSKGLAGGTDTQYF
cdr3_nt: TGTGCCAGCAGCAAGGGCCTAGCGGGAGGGACAGATACGCAGTATTTT

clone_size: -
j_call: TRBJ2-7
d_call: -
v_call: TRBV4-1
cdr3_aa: CASSQVLSYEQYF
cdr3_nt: TGCGCCAGCAGCCAAGTCCTGTCCTACGAGCAGTACTTC

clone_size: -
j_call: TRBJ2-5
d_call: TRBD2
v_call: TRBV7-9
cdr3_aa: CASTYTSGGETQYF
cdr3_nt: TGTGCCAGCACCTACACTAGCGGGGGGGAGACCCAGTACTTC

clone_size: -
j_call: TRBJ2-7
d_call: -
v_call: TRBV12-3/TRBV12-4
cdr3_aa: CASSFGGNHEQYF
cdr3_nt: TGTGCCAGCAGTTTTGGGGGGAACCACGAGCAGTACTTC

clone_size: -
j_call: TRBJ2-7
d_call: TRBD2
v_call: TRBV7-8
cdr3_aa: CASSRGTSVHEQYF
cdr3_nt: TGTGCCAGCAGCAGAGGGACTAGCGTCCACGAGCAGTACTTC

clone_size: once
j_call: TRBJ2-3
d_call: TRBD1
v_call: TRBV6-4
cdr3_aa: CASSDSGQTTDTQYF
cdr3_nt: TGTGCCAGCAGTGACTCGGGACAGACCACAGATACGCAGTATTTT

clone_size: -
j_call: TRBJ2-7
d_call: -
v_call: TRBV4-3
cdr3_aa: CASSQDRGYEQYF
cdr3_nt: TGCGCCAGCAGCCAAGATAGGGGGTACGAGCAGTACTTC

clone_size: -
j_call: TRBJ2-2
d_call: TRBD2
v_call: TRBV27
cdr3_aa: CASRWTSGGANPGELFF
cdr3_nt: TGTGCCAGCAGATGGACTAGCGGGGGGGCGAACCCCGGGGAGCTGTTTTTT

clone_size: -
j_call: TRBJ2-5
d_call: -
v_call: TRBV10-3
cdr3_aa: CAISESLRGRETQYF
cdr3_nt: TGTGCCATCAGTGAGTCTTTAAGAGGGCGTGAGACCCAGTACTTC

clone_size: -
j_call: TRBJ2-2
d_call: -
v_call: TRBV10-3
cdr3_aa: CAISGTGWGTGELFF
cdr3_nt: TGTGCCATCAGTGGTACAGGGTGGGGCACCGGGGAGCTGTTTTTT

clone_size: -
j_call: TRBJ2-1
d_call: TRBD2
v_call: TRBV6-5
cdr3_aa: CASSRLAGGYNEQFF
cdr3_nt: TGTGCCAGCAGCCGACTAGCGGGAGGGTACAATGAGCAGTTCTTC

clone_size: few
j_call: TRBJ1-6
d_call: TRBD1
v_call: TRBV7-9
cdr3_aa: CASSLQGAESSPLHF
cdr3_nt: TGTGCCAGCAGCTTACAGGGGGCGGAAAGTTCACCCCTCCACTTT

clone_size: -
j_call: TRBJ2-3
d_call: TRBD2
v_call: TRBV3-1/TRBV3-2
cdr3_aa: CASSQDGLAGPRGTQYF
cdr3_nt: TGTGCCAGCAGCCAAGATGGACTAGCGGGTCCCAGGGGTACGCAGTATTTT

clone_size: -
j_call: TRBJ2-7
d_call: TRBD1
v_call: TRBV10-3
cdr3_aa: CAIALGQGAGEQYF
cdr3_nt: TGTGCCATAGCCTTGGGACAGGGGGCGGGGGAGCAGTACTTC

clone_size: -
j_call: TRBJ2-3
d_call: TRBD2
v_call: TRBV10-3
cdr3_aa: CAISGEGDTQYF
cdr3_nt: TGTGCCATCAGTGGGGAGGGTGATACGCAGTATTTT

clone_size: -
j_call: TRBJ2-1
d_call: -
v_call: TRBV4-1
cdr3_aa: CASSQDPSGNNEQFF
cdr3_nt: TGCGCCAGCAGCCAAGATCCCTCGGGAAACAATGAGCAGTTCTTC

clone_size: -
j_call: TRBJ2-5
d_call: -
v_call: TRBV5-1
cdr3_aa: CASSLSGRPWVETQYF
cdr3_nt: TGCGCCAGCAGCTTGTCAGGGAGGCCCTGGGTAGAGACCCAGTACTTC

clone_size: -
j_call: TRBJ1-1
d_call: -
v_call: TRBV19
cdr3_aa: CASSYAGLNTEAFF
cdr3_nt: TGTGCCAGTAGTTACGCGGGTCTGAACACTGAAGCTTTCTTT

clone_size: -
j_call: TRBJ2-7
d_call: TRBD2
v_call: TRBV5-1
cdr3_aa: CASSLTWEGGYEQYF
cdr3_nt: TGCGCCAGCAGCCTGACGTGGGAGGGAGGCTACGAGCAGTACTTC

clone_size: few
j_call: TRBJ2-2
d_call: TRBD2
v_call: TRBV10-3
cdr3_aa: CAIRASGSDGELFF
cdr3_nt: TGTGCCATCAGGGCTAGCGGGAGCGACGGGGAGCTGTTTTTT

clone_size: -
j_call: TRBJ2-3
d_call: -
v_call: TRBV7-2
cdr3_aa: CASKVAGTDTQYF
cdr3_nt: TGTGCCAGCAAAGTAGCAGGCACAGATACGCAGTATTTT